These 17 T cell receptor beta chains came from one sample sequenced in a study of cytomegalovirus exposure and HLA in healthy donors. TCRdb keeps only in-frame clones here, not all; method: immunoSEQ multiplex PCR. Of about 130,000 clones in the sample, roughly 89% were seen once. The sequencing input was PBMCs. All receptors come from a woman aged 18-30 years in good health and CMV-seronegative.

The chain links TRBV7-8 to TRBJ2-3; 10 bases are shared with TRBD2. CDR3 length: 18 amino acids. Germline V CDR1 and CDR2: SGHVS, FQNEAQ. J lost 2 bases, V lost 0 bases, and 8 bases had no gene match. The CDR3 reads CASSLATASGGYTDTQYF. As DNA, the CDR3 is TGTGCCAGCAGCTTAGCGACGGCTAGCGGGGGATACACAGATACGCAGTATTTT.

This chain connects TRBV11-3 to TRBJ2-3, with 7 bases fitting TRBD1. Germline V gene sequence: CDR1 SGHNT, CDR2 YENEEA. After removal of 3 bases from V and 5 bases from J, the junction contained 2 bases not matched to a gene. CDR3 length equals 13 residues. The CDR3 loop is CASSFQGEDTQYF. CDR3 bases: TGTGCCAGCAGCTTCCAGGGGGAAGATACGCAGTATTTT. The entire variable domain, with the rest obtained from reference TRBV11-3 and TRBJ2-3, is as follows: EAGVVQSPRYKIIEKKQPVAFWCNPISGHNTLYWYLQNLGQGPELLIRYENEEAVDDSQLPKDRFSAERLKGVDSTLKIQPAELGDSAVYLCASSFQGEDTQYFGPGTRLTVL.

The V gene is TRBV5-1, the J gene TRBJ1-2, with 10 bases fitting TRBD1. V shed 4 bases and J 4 bases; nucleotides not matched to a gene: 10. Germline V CDR1 and CDR2: SGHRS, YFSETQ. The CDR3 consists of 16 residues. CDR3 sequence: CASSRGTGEGGYGYTF. CDR3 DNA: TGCGCCAGCAGCCGGGGGACAGGGGAAGGAGGCTATGGCTACACCTTC.

This clone was observed a few times. The J gene is TRBJ2-7, the V gene TRBV11-2; tentative D call: TRBD1 (6 bases). Germline CDR1 is SGHAT and CDR2 is FQNNGV. The CDR3 loop spans 12 amino acids. CDR3 sequence reads: CASSSNIHRVLV. Here the CDR3 DNA reads TGTGCCAGCAGCTCAAACATCCACAGGGTACTCGTC.

This rearrangement joins TRBV5-6 to TRBJ2-7, with TRBD2 matching 8 bases. This CDR3 is built from 15 residues. The V gene's germline CDR1 is SGHDT and CDR2 YYEEEE. J gave up 5 bases and V 0 bases, and 7 bases lay outside the gene matches. The CDR3 protein is CASSLVGGRKDEQYF. In DNA, the CDR3 is TGTGCCAGCAGCTTGGTTGGCGGGAGGAAGGACGAGCAGTACTTC.

V and J are TRBV7-9 and TRBJ2-1, with D possibly TRBD2 on 6 matching bases. The germline gives CDR1 SEHNR, CDR2 FQNEAQ (reference sequence). Trimming pared 5 bases from V and 4 bases from J, leaving 15 bases between. This CDR3 spans 15 amino acids. The CDR3 DNA reads TGTGCCAGCAGCCCCCGGGACTTTCAATACAATGAGCAGTTCTTC. Translation: CASSPRDFQYNEQFF. The full variable domain, with the rest looked up from reference TRBV7-9 and TRBJ2-1, is DTGVSQNPRHKITKRGQNVTFRCDPISEHNRLYWYRQTLGQGPEFLTYFQNEAQLEKSRLLSDRFSAERPKGSFSTLEIQRTEQGDSAMYLCASSPRDFQYNEQFFGPGTRLTVL.

V usage is TRBV4-2 and J usage is TRBJ2-7; 12 bases match TRBD2. The CDR3 length is 16 residues. Germline CDR1 is LGHNA and CDR2 is YNFKEQ. With V trimmed by 4 bases and J by 6 bases, 10 bases remained unmatched. DNA of the CDR3: TGTGCCAGCAGCCCCAGACTAGCGGGAGTTGTTGGCGAGCAGTACTTC. Translating gives CASSPRLAGVVGEQYF.

J is TRBJ2-7 and V is TRBV6-6, with D maybe TRBD1 (5 bases). Germline CDR1 reads MNHNY; CDR2 reads SVGAGI (reference sequence). The CDR3 totals 15 residues. V was clipped by 0 bases and J by 3 bases, with 12 bases between them. In nucleotides, the CDR3 is TGTGCCAGCAGTTACTCCGAGACAGTTAGCTACGAGCAGTACGTC. Translated, it gives CASSYSETVSYEQYV.

The J gene is TRBJ1-2, the V gene TRBV10-3; possible D gene TRBD1, 5 bases. Trimming cost V 3 bases and J 0 bases, with 14 bases left between them. This CDR3 has 16 residues. Germline V gene sequence: CDR1 ENHRY, CDR2 SYGVKD. The CDR3 nucleotides are TGTGCCATCAGTGATGCGGAGGGGCTTGCTAACTATGGCTACACCTTC. The encoded protein is CAISDAEGLANYGYTF.

The chain joins TRBV27 to TRBJ2-2; 11 bases are a match to TRBD2. With V trimmed by 7 bases and J by 0 bases, 1 base remained unmatched. The CDR3 has 15 amino acids. Germline lookup yields CDR1 MNHEY and CDR2 SMNVEV (reference sequence). CDR3 sequence reads: CASTSGGPNTGELFF. The CDR3 DNA follows: TGTGCCAGCACTAGCGGGGGGCCGAACACCGGGGAGCTGTTTTTT.

The genes are TRBV14 and TRBJ2-7; TRBD1 matches at 10 bases. Trimming removed 3 bases from V and 9 bases from J; junction bases left unmatched: 8. CDR3 length: 14 amino acids. CDR1 is SGHDN and CDR2 is FVKESK in the germline V gene. In nucleotides, the CDR3 is TGTGCCAGCAGCCACCCGGGACAGGGGCTGTTGCAGTACTTC. This translates into CASSHPGQGLLQYF.

The table lists this clone with a count of one. This chain uses TRBV27 with TRBJ2-3, with 10 bases fitting TRBD2. The germline V gene has CDR1 MNHEY and CDR2 SMNVEV (reference sequence). V shed 7 bases and J 0 bases; nucleotides not matched to a gene: 7. The CDR3 sequence is 16 residues long. Here the CDR3 reads CASKVLAGDSTDTQYF. The CDR3 DNA reads TGTGCCAGCAAAGTGCTAGCGGGGGACAGCACAGATACGCAGTATTTT.

In this sample, this clone turned up a few times. The CDR3 region is CASSPTNSQGAGTDTQYF. Here the CDR3 DNA reads TGTGCCAGCAGCCCCACGAACTCCCAGGGGGCAGGGACAGATACGCAGTATTTT. The chain carries TRBV4-2 and TRBJ2-3; TRBD1 matches at 8 bases. This CDR3 contains 18 residues. Trimming cost V 4 bases and J 3 bases; bases outside gene matches: 15. Germline V gene sequence: CDR1 LGHNA, CDR2 YNFKEQ.

The CDR3 bases are TGCGCCAGCAGCCGACACCCGGGGACTAGCACAGATACGCAGTATTTT. Translation gives CASSRHPGTSTDTQYF. This chain links TRBV4-1 with TRBJ2-3, with D perhaps TRBD2 (6 bases). V was cut by 4 bases and J by 0 bases, with 14 bases left in between. Germline CDR1 reads MGHRA; CDR2 reads YSYEKL. The CDR3 has 16 amino acids.

The rearrangement joins TRBV6-1 to TRBJ1-2, with TRBD1 as a possible D gene (6 bases). V was cut by 0 bases and J by 4 bases, with 21 bases left in between. From germline, CDR1 is MNHNS and CDR2 SASEGT. The CDR3 spans 18 residues. DNA of the CDR3: TGTGCCAGCAGTGAAGCGTTCGGGTCCCAGGGGACCGTCTATGGCTACACCTTC. It encodes CASSEAFGSQGTVYGYTF.

The chain carries TRBV27 and TRBJ2-7, with 13 positions matching TRBD2. V lost 9 bases to trimming and J lost 4 bases; unmatched junction nucleotides: 12. Germline lookup yields CDR1 MNHEY and CDR2 SMNVEV (reference sequence). The CDR3 extends over 16 amino acids. Here the CDR3 DNA reads TGTGCCAGTCGACTAGCGGGAGGACCCTATTCTTACGAGCAGTACTTC. Encoded protein: CASRLAGGPYSYEQYF.

This chain uses TRBV4-3 with TRBJ2-7; TRBD1 is a possible D gene (6 bases). V gave up 4 bases and J gave up 0 bases, with 13 bases separating them. The CDR3 totals 15 residues. Per the germline V gene, CDR1 is LGHNA and CDR2 is YSLEER. The CDR3 region is CASSPFTDSSYEQYF. CDR3 nucleotides: TGCGCCAGCAGCCCCTTCACGGACAGCTCCTACGAGCAGTACTTC.